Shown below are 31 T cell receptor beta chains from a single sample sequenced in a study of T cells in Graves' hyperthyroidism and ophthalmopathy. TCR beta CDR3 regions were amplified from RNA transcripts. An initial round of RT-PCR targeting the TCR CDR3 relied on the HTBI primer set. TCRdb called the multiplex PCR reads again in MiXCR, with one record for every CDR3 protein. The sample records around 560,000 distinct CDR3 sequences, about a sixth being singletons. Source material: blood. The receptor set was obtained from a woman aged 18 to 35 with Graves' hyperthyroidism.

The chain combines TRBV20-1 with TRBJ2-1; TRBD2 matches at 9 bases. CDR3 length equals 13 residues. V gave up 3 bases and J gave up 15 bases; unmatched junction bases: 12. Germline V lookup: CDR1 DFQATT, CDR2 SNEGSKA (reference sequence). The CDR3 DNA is TGCAGTGCTAGCGCTAGCGGGAAGGGAATTTCGTTCTTC. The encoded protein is CSASASGKGISFF.

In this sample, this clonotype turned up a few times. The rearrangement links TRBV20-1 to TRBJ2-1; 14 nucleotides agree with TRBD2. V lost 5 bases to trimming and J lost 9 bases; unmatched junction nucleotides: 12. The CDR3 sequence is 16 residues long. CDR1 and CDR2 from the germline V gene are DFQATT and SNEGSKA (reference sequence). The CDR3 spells CSAWTSGGSLRSEQFF. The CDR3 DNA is TGCAGTGCTTGGACTAGCGGGGGGTCCCTTCGTAGTGAGCAGTTCTTC.

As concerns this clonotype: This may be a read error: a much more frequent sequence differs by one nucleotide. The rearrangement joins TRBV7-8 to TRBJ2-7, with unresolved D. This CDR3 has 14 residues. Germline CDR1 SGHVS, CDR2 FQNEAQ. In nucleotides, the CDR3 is TGTGCCAGCAGCTTCCGACCGATCTCCGACGAGCAGTACTTC. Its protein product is CASSFRPISDEQYF. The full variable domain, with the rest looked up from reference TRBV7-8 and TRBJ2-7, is GAGVSQSPRYKVAKRGQDVALRCDPISGHVSLFWYQQALGQGPEFLTYFQNEAQLDKSGLPSDRFFAERPEGSVSTLKIQRTQQEDSAVYLCASSFRPISDEQYFGPGTRLTVT.

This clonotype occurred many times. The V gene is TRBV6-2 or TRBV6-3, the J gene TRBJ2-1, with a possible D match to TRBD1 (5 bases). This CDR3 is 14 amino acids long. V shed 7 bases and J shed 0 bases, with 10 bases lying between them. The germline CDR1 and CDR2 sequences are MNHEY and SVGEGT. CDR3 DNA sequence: TGTGCCAGCACCCTTCAGGGCTCCTACAATGAGCAGTTCTTC. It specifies CASTLQGSYNEQFF.

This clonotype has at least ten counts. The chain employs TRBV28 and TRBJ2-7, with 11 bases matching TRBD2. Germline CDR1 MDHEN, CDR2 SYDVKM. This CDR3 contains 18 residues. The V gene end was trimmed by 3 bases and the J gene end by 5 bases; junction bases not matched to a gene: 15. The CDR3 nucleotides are TGTGCCAGCAGTTTGAACCTATCTAGCGGGAGGCCGAGTAACGAGCAGTACTTC. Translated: CASSLNLSSGRPSNEQYF. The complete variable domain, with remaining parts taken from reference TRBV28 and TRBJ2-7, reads DVKVTQSSRYLVKRTGEKVFLECVQDMDHENMFWYRQDPGLGLRLIYFSYDVKMKEKGDIPEGYSVSREKKERFSLILESASTNQTSMYLCASSLNLSSGRPSNEQYFGPGTRLTVT.

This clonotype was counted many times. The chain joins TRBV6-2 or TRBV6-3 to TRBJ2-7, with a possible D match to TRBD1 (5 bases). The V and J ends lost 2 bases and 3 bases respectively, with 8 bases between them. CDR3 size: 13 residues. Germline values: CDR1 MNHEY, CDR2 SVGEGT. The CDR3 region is CASSYGHRYEQYF. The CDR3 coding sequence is TGTGCCAGCAGTTACGGACACCGCTACGAGCAGTACTTC.

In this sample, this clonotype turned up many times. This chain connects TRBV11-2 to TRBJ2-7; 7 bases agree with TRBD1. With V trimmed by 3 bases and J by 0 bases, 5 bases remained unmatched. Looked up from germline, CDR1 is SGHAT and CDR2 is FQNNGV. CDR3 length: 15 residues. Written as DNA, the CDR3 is TGTGCCAGCAGCTTGTTGTCAGGGGGCTCCTACGAGCAGTACTTC. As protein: CASSLLSGGSYEQYF.

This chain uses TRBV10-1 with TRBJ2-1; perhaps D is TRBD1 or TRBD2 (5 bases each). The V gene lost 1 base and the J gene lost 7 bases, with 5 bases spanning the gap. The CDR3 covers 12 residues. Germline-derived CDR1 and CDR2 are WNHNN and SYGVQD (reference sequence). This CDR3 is CASSEWGNEQFF. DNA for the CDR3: TGCGCCAGCAGTGAGTGGGGGAATGAGCAGTTCTTC.

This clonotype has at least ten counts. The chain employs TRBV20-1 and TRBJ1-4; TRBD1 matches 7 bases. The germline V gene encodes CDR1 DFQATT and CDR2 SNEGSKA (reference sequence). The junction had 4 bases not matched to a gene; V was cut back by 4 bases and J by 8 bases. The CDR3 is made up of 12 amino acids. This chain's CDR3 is CSAKQGREKLFF. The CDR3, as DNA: TGCAGTGCTAAACAGGGGAGGGAAAAACTGTTTTTT.

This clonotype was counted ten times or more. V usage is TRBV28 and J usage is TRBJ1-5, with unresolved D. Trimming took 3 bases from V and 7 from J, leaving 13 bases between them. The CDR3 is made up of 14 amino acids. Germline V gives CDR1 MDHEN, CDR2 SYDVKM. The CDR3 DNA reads TGTGCCAGCAGTTTTTACGGCTTCAGCCAGCCCCAGCATTTT. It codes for CASSFYGFSQPQHF.

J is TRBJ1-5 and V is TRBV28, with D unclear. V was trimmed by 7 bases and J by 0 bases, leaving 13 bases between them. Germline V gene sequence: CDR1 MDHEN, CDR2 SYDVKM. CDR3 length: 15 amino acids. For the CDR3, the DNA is TGTGCCAGCATCACAGCACAATTTAGCAATCAGCCCCAGCATTTT. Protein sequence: CASITAQFSNQPQHF.

The CDR3 reads CASSLPSPDTQYF. CDR3 DNA: TGTGCCAGCAGCTTACCCTCTCCAGATACGCAGTATTTT. The J gene is TRBJ2-3, the V gene TRBV7-2; D not resolved. The CDR3 consists of 13 residues. V shed 2 bases and J shed 4 bases, with 7 bases lying between them. Germline CDR1 SGHTA, CDR2 FQGNSA.

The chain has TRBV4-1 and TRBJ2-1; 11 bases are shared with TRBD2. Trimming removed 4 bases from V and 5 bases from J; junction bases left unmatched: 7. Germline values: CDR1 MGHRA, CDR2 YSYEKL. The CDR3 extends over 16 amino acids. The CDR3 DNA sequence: TGCGCCAGCAGCCTGACCGGGACTAGCGGAGACAATGAGCAGTTCTTC. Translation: CASSLTGTSGDNEQFF.

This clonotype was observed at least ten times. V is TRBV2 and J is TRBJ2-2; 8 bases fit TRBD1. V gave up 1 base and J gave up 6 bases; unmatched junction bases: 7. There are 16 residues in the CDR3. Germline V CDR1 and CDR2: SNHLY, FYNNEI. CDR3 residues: CASSEGTGFLAGELFF. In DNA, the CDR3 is TGTGCCAGCAGTGAAGGGACAGGGTTCTTGGCCGGGGAGCTGTTTTTT.

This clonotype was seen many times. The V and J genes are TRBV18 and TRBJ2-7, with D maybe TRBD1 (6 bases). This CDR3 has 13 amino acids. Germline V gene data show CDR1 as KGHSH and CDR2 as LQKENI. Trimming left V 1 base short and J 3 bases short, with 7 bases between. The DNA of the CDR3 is TGTGCCAGCTCACCACAGGACAGCTACGAGCAGTACTTC. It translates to CASSPQDSYEQYF.

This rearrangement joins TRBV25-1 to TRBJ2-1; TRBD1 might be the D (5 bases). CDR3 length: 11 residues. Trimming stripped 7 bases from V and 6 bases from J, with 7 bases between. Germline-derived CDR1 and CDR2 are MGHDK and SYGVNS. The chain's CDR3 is CASKGVNEQFF. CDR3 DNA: TGTGCCAGCAAAGGGGTCAATGAGCAGTTCTTC.

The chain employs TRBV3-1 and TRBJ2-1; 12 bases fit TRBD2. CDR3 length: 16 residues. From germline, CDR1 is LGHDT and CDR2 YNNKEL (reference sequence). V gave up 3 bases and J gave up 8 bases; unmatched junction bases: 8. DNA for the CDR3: TGTGCCAGCAGCCATGCCGGACTAGCGGGAAGGGATGAGCAGTTCTTC. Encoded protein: CASSHAGLAGRDEQFF.

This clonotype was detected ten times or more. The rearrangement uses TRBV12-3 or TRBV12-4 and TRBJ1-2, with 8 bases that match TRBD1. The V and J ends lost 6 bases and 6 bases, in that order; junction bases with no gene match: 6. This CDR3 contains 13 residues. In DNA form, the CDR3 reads TGTGCCAGCAGACCGGACAGGGTGGATGGCTACACCTTC. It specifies CASRPDRVDGYTF.

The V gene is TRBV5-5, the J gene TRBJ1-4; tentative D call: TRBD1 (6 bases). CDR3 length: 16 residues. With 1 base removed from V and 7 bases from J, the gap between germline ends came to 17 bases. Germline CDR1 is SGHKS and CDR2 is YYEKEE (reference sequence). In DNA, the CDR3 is TGTGCCAGCAGCTTGTTTTTGCAGGGGACGGGTGAAAAACTGTTTTTT. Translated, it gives CASSLFLQGTGEKLFF.

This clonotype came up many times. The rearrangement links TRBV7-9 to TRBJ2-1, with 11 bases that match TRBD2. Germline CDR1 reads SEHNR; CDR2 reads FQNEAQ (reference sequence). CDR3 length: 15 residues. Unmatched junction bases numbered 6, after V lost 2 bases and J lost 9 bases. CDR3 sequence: CASSLLAGGLSEQFF. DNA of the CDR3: TGTGCCAGCAGCTTATTAGCGGGAGGGCTAAGTGAGCAGTTCTTC.

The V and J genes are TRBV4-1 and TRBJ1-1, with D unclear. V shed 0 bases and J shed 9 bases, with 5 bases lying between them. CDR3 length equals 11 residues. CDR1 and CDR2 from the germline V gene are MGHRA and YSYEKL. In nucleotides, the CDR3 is TGCGCCAGCAGCCAAGAGGGGAAAGCTTTCTTT. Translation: CASSQEGKAFF.

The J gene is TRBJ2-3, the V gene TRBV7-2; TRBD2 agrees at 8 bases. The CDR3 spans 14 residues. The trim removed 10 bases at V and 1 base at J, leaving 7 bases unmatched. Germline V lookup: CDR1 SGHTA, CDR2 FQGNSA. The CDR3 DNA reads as TGTGCCACCGTGCGGGGGGCGGGCACAGATACGCAGTATTTT. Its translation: CATVRGAGTDTQYF.

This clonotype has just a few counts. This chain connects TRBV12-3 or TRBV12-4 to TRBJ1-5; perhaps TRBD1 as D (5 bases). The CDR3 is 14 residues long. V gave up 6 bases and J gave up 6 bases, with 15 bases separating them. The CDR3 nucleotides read TGTGCCAGCAGCGAGGGGTTCTTGGGTCAGCCCCAGCATTTT. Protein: CASSEGFLGQPQHF.

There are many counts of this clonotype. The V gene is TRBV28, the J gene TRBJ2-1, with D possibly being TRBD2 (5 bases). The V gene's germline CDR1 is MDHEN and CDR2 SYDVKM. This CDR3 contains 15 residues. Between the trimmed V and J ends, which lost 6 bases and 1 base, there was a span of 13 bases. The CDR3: CASSLLVGSYNEQFF. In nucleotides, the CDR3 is TGTGCCAGCAGCCTACTAGTGGGATCCTACAATGAGCAGTTCTTC.

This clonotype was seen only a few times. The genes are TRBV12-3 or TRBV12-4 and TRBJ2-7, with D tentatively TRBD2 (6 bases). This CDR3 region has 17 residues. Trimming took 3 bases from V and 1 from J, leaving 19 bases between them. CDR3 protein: CASSLQLADGWSYEQYF. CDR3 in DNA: TGTGCCAGCAGTTTGCAACTAGCCGATGGTTGGTCCTACGAGCAGTACTTC.

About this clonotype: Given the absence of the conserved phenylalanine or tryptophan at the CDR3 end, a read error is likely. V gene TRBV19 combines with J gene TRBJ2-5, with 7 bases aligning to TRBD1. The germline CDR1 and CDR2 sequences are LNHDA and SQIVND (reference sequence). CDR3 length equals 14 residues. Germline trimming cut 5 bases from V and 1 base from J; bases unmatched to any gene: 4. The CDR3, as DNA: TGTGCCAGTAGTCCGGGACAGACCCAAGAGACCCAGTACCTC. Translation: CASSPGQTQETQYL.

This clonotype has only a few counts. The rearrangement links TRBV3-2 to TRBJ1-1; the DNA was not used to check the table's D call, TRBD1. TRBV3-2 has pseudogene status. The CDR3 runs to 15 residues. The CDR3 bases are TGTGCCAGCAGCCTTCACGGGATAACCAACACTGAAGCTTTCTTT. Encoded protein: CASSLHGITNTEAFF.

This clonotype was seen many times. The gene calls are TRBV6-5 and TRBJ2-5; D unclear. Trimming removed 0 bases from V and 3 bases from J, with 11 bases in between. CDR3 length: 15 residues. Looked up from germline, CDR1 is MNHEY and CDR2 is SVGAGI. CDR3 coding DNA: TGTGCCAGCAGTTACTCGAGGACCGAGAAAGAGACCCAGTACTTC. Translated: CASSYSRTEKETQYF.

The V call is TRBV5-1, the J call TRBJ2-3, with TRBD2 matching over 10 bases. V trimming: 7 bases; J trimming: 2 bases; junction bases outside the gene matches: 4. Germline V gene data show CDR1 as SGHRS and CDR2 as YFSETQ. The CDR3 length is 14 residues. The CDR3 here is CASAGLAVTDTQYF. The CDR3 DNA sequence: TGCGCCAGCGCTGGACTAGCGGTCACAGATACGCAGTATTTT. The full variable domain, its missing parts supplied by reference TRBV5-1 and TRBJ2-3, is KAGVTQTPRYLIKTRGQQVTLSCSPISGHRSVSWYQQTPGQGLQFLFEYFSETQRNKGNFPGRFSGRQFSNSRSEMNVSTLELGDSALYLCASAGLAVTDTQYFGPGTRLTVL.

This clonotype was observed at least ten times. CDR3 in DNA: TGTGCCAGCAGTTACCAGAGGGAAAATGAGCAGTTCTTC. Translation gives CASSYQRENEQFF. The chain combines TRBV6-2 or TRBV6-3 with TRBJ2-1; perhaps TRBD2 as D (5 bases). V was pared by 2 bases and J by 7 bases, with 9 bases between. Germline V lookup: CDR1 MNHEY, CDR2 SVGEGT. The CDR3 sequence is 13 residues long.

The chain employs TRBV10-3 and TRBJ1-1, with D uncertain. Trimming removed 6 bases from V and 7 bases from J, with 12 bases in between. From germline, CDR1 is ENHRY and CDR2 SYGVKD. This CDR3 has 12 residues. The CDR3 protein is CAIRKGLNEAFF. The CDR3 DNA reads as TGTGCCATCAGAAAAGGGCTCAATGAAGCTTTCTTT.